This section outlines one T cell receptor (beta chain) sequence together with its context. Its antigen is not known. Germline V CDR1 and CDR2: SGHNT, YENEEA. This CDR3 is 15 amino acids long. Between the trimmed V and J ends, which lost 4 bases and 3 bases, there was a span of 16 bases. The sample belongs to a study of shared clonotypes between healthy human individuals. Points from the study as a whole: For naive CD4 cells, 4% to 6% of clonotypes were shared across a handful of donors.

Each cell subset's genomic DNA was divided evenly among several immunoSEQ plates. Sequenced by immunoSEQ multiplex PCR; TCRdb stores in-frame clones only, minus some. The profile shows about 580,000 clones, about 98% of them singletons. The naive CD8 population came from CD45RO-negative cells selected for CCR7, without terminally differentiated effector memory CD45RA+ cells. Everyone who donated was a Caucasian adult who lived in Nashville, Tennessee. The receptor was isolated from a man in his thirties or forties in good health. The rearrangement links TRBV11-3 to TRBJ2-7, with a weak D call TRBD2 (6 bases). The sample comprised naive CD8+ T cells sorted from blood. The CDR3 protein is CASSSRSGEVYEQYF. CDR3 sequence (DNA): TGTGCCAGCAGCTCGCGTAGCGGAGAAGTCTACGAGCAGTACTTC. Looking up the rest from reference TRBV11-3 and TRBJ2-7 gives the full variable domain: EAGVVQSPRYKIIEKKQPVAFWCNPISGHNTLYWYLQNLGQGPELLIRYENEEAVDDSQLPKDRFSAERLKGVDSTLKIQPAELGDSAVYLCASSSRSGEVYEQYFGPGTRLTVT.